This T cell receptor beta chain was sequenced during a study of blood T cell repertoires in COVID-19 (dated by TCRdb to 2018 to 2020). The study in broad terms: Samples from collaborators originated in the United States, Italy and Spain and spanned both the acute and convalescent phases of COVID-19. The dataset comprised deeply sampled blood TCRbeta repertoires from subjects exposed to, actively infected with, or recovered from COVID-19. The repertoires were released in a freely available public database meant as a resource for research on the immune response to SARS-CoV-2. HLA class I and class II types, where available, came from metadata supplied by the sample provider rather than from assay-based typing. The material from the prospective study consisted of cDNA or gDNA derived from T cells, B-cell-depleted T cells, or PBMCs. Samples were obtained from the ongoing ImmuneRACE study (first 160 participants) and from about 1,300 subjects provided by 6 global collaborators. Sample metadata almost always included a de-identified subject ID, COVID-19 status, age in years and sex.

Taken from cysteine to phenylalanine, the CDR3 has 14 residues. The retained sequence is limited to the CDR3, 42 bases, with the frame set at the first base. V sheds 0 bases and J sheds 2 bases, leaving 8 bases between their ends. The germline V gene sets CDR1 to SGHTS and CDR2 to YDEGEE. With respect to this clone: What antigen it recognizes has not been identified. No clone much larger than this one lies a single base away; base qualities are absent.

Collaborating institutions collected whole blood in K2EDTA tubes following their own protocols. For TCRbeta analysis, collaborator samples were shipped as frozen whole blood, as isolated PBMCs, or as DNA extracted from either sample type. The immunoSEQ Assay, a bias-controlled multiplex PCR, was used to amplify TCRbeta CDR3 regions from genomic DNA. The paper's processing steps were these. Nucleated cell counts per sample were estimated from amplification of reference gene primers within the assay. To quantify the absolute abundance of each unique TCRbeta CDR3 rearrangement, sequence reads were collapsed and filtered. Productive Simpson clonality was computed per sample as the square root of Simpson's diversity index over productive rearrangements. TCRdb took this table from immuneACCESS and kept in-frame rearrangements with V and J called. Such tables lack part of the clones; where checked against another copy, unresolved V genes explain under half of the gap, and the rest is unexplained. That table is the source of V, J and clone size, and D and trimming were worked out from the DNA. This sample lists about 63,000 clones; about 86% were detected once. The ten most abundant clones make up 12% of the sample.

What the work shows at the level of the full study, not this receptor alone: The amount of clinical and demographic metadata varied by source and participant and was provided uncurated.

The TCR originated in a human donor in a cohort sampled during active COVID-19. The chain is made from TRBV5-8 and TRBJ1-2; the D gene cannot be resolved reliably. The sequencing input was peripheral blood. The CDR3 amino acid sequence is: CASSLDRRNYGYTF. In nucleotide form, the sequence is TGTGCCAGCAGCTTGGATCGGAGGAACTATGGCTACACCTTC.